These T cell receptor beta chains were read from a single sample in a study of technical replicates of blood from a few donors. Produced via immunoSEQ multiplex PCR; TCRdb's table is partial and in-frame only. Here the sample spans 75,000 to 95,000 clones, roughly 96% being singletons. Sequenced: T cells isolated from PBMCs. The origin of the receptors is a human donor in good health. Both conserved end residues are trimmed from each CDR3. The size field is filled for only some rows; it gives once, few, many or a size class.

clone size | V gene | CDR3 protein
NA | TRBV27 | ASSSLVGLAGKGEQF
NA | TRBV6-5 | ASRRTIFHEQF
NA | TRBV19 | ARWGVGGYT
NA | TRBV19 | ASSIRTGGSYEQY
NA | TRBV4-2 | ASSHRLIQETQY
NA | TRBV7-9 | ASSLGLAEHTDTQY
NA | TRBV4-1 | ASSPKWGDADYEQY
once | TRBV6-1 | ASIASSYNSPLH
NA | TRBV6-5 | ATQARVTDTQY
NA | TRBV11-2 | ASSLVVLYQNQGSYEQY
once | TRBV4-1 | ASSQIQSSGSHYSYEQY
NA | TRBV10-3 | ASGGGTGELF
NA | TRBV19 | AARSRGQGLGEKLF
NA | TRBV7-8 | ASSLLGDSPLH
NA | TRBV29-1 | SAELAGGQETQY
once | TRBV6-6 | ASRDRGEDYGYT